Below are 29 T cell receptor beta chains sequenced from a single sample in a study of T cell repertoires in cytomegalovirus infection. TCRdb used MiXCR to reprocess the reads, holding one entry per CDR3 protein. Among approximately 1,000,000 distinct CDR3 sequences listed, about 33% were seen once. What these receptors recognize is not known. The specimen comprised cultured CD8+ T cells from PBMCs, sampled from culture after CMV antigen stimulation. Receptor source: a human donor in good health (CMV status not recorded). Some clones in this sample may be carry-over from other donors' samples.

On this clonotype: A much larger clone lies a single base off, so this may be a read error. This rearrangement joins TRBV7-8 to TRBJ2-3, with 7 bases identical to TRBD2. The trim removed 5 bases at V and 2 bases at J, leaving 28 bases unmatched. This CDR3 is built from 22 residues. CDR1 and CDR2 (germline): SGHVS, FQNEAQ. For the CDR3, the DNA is TGTGCCAGCAGCATCTTGGGCGTTGTGGGGGGGGGAGCTTATTCGTACACAGATACGCAGTATTTT. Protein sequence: CASSILGVVGGGAYSYTDTQYF.

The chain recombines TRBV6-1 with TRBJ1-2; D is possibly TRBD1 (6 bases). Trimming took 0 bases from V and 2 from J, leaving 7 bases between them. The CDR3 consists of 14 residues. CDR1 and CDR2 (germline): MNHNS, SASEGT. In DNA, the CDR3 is TGTGCCAGCAGTGAAGCCCAGGGGAACTATGGCTACACCTTC. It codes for CASSEAQGNYGYTF.

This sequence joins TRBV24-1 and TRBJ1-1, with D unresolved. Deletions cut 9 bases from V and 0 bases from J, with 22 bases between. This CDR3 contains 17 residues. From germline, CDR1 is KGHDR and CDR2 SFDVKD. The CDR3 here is CATRIPEVTEMNTEAFF. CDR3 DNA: TGTGCCACCCGTATACCCGAAGTGACGGAGATGAACACTGAAGCTTTCTTT.

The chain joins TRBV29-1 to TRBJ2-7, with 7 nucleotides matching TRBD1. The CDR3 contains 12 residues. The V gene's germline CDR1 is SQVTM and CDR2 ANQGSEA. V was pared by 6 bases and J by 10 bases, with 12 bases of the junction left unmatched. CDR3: CSVTGTDLNQYF. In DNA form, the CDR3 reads TGCAGCGTGACCGGGACAGATCTTAATCAGTACTTC.

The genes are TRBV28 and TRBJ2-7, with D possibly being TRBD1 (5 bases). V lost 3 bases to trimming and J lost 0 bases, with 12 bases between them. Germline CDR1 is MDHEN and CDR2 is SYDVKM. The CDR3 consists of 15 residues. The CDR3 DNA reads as TGTGCCAGCAGTTTCGAAGGTGACAGCTCCTACGAGCAGTACGTC. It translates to CASSFEGDSSYEQYV.

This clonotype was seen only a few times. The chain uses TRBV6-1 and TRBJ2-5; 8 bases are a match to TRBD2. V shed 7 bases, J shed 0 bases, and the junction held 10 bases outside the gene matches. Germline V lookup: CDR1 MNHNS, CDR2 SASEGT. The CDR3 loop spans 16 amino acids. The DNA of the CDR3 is TGTGCCAGCACCGCGGGGGAGCGGGGGAACCAAGAGACCCAGTACTTC. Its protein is CASTAGERGNQETQYF.

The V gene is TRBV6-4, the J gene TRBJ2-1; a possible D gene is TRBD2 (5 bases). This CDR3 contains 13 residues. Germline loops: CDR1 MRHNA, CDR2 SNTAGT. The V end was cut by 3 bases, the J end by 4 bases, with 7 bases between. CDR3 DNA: TGTGCCAGCAGTGAGAGACTATACAATGAGCAGTTCTTC. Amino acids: CASSERLYNEQFF.

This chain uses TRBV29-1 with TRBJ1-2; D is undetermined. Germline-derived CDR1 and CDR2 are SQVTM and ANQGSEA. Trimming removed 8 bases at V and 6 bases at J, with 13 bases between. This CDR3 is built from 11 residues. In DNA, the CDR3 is TGCAGCTTCCAAGGAGTACATGGCTACACCTTC. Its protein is CSFQGVHGYTF.

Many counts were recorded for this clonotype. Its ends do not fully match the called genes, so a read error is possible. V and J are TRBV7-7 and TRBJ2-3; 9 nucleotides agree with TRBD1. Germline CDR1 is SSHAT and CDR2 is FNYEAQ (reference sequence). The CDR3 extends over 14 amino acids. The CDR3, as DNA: TGTGCTAGCAGCATTGGACAGGGGCAAGATACGCAGTATTTT. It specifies CASSIGQGQDTQYF.

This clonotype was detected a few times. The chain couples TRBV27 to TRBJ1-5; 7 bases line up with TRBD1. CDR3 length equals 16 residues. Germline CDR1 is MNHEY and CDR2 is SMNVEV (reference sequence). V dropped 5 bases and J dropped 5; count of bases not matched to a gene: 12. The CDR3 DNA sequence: TGTGCCAGCAGTCTAGGGGGCAGGGGATACGATCAGCCCCAGCATTTT. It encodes CASSLGGRGYDQPQHF.

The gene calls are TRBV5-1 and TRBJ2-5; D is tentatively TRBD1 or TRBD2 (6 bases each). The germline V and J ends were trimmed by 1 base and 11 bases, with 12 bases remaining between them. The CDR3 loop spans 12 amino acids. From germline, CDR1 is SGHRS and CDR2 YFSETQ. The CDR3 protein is CASSLTGGSQYF. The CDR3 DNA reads TGCGCCAGCAGCTTGACCGGGGGCTCTCAGTACTTC.

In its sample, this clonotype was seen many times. The CDR3: CASSEDRGTEAFF. The CDR3 DNA reads as TGTGCCAGCAGCGAGGACAGAGGAACTGAAGCTTTCTTT. This chain joins TRBV7-8 and TRBJ1-1; D is perhaps TRBD1 (6 bases). V was pared by 5 bases and J by 5 bases, with 12 bases between. Germline V gene lookup returns CDR1 SGHVS and CDR2 FQNEAQ. The CDR3 spans 13 residues.

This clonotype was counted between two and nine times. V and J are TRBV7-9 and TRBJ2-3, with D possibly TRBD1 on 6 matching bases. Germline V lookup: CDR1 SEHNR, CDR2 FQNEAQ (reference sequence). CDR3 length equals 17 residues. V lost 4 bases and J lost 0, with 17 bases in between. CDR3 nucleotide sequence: TGTGCCAGCAGCTGGAAACAGGGCTCAGCTAGCACAGATACGCAGTATTTT. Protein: CASSWKQGSASTDTQYF.

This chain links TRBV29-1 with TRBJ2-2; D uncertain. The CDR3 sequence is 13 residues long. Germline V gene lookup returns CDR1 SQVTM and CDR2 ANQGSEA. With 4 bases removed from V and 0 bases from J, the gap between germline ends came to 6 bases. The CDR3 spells CSVGQSNTGELFF. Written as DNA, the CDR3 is TGCAGCGTTGGTCAGTCGAACACCGGGGAGCTGTTTTTT.

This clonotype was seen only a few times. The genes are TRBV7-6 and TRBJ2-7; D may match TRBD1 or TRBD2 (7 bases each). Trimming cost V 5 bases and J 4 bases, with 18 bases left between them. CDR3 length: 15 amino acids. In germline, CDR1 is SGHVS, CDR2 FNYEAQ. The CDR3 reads CASSPGGARAYEQYF. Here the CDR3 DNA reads TGTGCCAGCAGCCCAGGGGGGGCGCGGGCATACGAGCAGTACTTC.

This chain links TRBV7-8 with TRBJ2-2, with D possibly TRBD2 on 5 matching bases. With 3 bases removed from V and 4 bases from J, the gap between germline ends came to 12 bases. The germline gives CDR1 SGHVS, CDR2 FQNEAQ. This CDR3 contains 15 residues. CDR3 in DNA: TGTGCCAGCAGCTTGAGGGCCGCGGGCACCGGGGAGCTGTTTTTT. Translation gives CASSLRAAGTGELFF.

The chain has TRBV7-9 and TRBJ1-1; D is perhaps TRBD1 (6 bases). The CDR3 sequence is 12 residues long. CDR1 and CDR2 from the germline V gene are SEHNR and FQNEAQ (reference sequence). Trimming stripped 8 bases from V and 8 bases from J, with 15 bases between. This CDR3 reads CASLNGGREAFF. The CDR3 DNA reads TGTGCCAGCCTCAACGGGGGGCGGGAAGCTTTCTTT. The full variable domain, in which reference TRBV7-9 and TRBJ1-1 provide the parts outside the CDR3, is DTGVSQNPRHKITKRGQNVTFRCDPISEHNRLYWYRQTLGQGPEFLTYFQNEAQLEKSRLLSDRFSAERPKGSFSTLEIQRTEQGDSAMYLCASLNGGREAFFGQGTRLTVV.

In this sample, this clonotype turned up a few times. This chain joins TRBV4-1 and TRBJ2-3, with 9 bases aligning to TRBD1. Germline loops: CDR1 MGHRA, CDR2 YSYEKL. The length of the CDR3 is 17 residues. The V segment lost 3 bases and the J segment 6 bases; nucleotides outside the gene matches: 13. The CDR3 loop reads CASSQGSDRGPGDTQYF. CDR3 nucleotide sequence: TGCGCCAGCAGCCAGGGGTCGGACAGGGGACCTGGGGATACGCAGTATTTT.

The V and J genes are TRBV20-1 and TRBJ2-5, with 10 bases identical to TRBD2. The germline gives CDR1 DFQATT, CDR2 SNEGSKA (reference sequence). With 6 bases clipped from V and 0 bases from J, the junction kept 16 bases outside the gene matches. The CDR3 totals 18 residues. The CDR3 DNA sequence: TGCAGTGCCACGGAGCGGGGGGGCCCGACCATATACCAAGAGACCCAGTACTTC. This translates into CSATERGGPTIYQETQYF.

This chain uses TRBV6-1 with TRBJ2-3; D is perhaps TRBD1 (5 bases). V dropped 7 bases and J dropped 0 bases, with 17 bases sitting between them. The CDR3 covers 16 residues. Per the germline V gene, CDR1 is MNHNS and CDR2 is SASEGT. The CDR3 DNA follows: TGTGCCAGCAAAAGGATTGACAGTACTAGCACAGATACGCAGTATTTT. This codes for CASKRIDSTSTDTQYF.

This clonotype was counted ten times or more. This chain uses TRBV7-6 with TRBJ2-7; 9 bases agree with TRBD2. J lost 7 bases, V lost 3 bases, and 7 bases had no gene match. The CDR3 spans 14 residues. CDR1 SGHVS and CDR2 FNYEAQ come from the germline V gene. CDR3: CASSFLAGAEEQYF. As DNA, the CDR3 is TGTGCCAGCAGCTTTTTAGCGGGGGCGGAAGAGCAGTACTTC.

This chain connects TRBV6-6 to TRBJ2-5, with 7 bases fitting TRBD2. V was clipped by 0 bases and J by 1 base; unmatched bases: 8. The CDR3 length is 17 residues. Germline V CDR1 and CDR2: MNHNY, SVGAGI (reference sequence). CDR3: CASSYSSGNVLQETQYF. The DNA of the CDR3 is TGTGCCAGCAGTTACTCGAGCGGGAACGTTCTCCAAGAGACCCAGTACTTC.

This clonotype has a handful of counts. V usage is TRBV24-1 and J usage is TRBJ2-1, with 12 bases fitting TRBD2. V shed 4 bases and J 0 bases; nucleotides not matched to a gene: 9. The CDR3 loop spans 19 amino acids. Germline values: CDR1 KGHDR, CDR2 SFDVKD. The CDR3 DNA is TGTGCCACCAGTGAGACCGGACTAGCGGGGTCCTACTCCTACAATGAGCAGTTCTTC. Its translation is CATSETGLAGSYSYNEQFF.

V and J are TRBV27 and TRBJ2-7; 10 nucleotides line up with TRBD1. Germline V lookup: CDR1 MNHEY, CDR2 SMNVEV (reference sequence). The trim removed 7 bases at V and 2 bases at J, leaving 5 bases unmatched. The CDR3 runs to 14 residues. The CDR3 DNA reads TGTGCCAGCAAGGGACAGGGGATTACCTACGAGCAGTACGTC. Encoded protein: CASKGQGITYEQYV.

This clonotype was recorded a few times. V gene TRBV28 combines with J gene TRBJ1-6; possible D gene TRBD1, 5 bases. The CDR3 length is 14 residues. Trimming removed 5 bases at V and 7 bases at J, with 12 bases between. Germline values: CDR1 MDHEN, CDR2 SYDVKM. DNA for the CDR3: TGTGCCAGCAGTGCCCGACAGCTGAATTCACCCCTCCACTTT. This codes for CASSARQLNSPLHF.

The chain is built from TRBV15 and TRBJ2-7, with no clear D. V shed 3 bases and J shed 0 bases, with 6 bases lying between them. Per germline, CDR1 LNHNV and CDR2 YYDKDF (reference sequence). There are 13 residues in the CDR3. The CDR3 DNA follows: TGTGCCACCAGCAGCACTAACTCCTACGAGCAGTACTTC. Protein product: CATSSTNSYEQYF.

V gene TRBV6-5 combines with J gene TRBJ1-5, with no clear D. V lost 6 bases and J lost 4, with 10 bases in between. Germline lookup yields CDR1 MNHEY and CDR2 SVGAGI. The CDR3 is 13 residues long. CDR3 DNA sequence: TGTGCCAGCAGGATAAATGGGAATCAGCCCCAGCATTTT. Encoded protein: CASRINGNQPQHF.

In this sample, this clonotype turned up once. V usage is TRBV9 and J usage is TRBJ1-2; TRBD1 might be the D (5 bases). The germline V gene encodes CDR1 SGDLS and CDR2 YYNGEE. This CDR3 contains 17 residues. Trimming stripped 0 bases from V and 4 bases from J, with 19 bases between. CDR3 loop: CASSVDRGEFIPYGYTF. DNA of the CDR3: TGTGCCAGCAGCGTAGACAGAGGGGAATTTATTCCCTATGGCTACACCTTC.

The CDR3 DNA follows: TGTGCCAGTAGACCGGGACTAGAGAGGACAGATACGCAGTATTTT. Encoded protein: CASRPGLERTDTQYF. This rearrangement joins TRBV19 to TRBJ2-3; TRBD2 matches 8 bases. There are 15 residues in the CDR3. V lost 6 bases, J lost 3 bases, and 8 bases stayed unmatched. Germline V gene data show CDR1 as LNHDA and CDR2 as SQIVND (reference sequence).